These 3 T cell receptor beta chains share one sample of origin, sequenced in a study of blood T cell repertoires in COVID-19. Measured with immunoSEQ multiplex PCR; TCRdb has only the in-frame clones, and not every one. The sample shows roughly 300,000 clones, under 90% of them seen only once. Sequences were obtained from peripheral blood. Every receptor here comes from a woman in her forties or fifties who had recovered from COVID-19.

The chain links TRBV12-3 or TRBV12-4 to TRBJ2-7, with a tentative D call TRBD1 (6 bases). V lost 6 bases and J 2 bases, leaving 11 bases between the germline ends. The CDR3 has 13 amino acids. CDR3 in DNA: TGTGCCAGCAGCCAAGGACAGACCTACGAGCAGTACTTC. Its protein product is CASSQGQTYEQYF.

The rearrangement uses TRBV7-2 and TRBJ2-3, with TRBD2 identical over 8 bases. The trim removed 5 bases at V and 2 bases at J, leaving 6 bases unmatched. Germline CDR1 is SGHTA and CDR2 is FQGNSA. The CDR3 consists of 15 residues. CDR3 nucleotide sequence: TGTGCCAGCAGCATGGAGCGGGAGTTCACAGATACGCAGTATTTT. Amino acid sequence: CASSMEREFTDTQYF.

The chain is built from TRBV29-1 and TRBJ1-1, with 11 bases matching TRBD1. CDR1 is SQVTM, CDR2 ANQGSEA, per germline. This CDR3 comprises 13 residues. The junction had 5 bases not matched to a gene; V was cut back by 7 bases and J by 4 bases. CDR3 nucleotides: TGCAGCGGGGTGGGACAGGGGGGCACTGAAGCTTTCTTT. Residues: CSGVGQGGTEAFF.